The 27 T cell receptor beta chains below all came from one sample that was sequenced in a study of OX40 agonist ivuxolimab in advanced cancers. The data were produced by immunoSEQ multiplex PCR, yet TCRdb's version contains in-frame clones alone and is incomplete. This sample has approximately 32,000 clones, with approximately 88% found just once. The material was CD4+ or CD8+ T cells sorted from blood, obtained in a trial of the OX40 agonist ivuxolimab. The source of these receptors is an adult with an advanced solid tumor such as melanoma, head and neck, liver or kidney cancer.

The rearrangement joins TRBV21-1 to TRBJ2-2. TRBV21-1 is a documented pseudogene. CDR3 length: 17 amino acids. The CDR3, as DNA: TGTGCCAGCAGCAAAGTTCGGGGAGCAATAGGGGCCGGGGAGCTGTTTTTT. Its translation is CASSKVRGAIGAGELFF.

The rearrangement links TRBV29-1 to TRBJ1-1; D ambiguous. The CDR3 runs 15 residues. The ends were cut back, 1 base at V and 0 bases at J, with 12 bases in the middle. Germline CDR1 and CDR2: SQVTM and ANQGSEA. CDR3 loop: CSVEAPRRMNTEAFF. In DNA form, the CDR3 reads TGCAGCGTTGAAGCGCCACGGAGGATGAACACTGAAGCTTTCTTT.

The chain's CDR3 is CASSLEDQGYEQYF. The DNA for the CDR3 is TGTGCCAGCAGCTTAGAGGACCAGGGCTACGAGCAGTACTTC. This chain joins TRBV13 and TRBJ2-7; possible D gene TRBD1, 5 bases. The V and J ends lost 1 base and 3 bases respectively, with 10 bases between them. The CDR3 loop spans 14 amino acids. Germline CDR1 PRHDT, CDR2 FYEKMQ (reference sequence). The full variable domain, with the rest looked up from reference TRBV13 and TRBJ2-7, is AAGVIQSPRHLIKEKRETATLKCYPIPRHDTVYWYQQGPGQDPQFLISFYEKMQSDKGSIPDRFSAQQFSDYHSELNMSSLELGDSALYFCASSLEDQGYEQYFGPGTRLTVT.

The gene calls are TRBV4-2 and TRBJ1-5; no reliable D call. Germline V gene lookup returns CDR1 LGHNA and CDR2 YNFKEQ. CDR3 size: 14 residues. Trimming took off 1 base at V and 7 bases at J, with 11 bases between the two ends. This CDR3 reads CASSQVREQQPQHF. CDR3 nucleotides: TGTGCCAGCAGCCAAGTTCGGGAACAGCAGCCCCAGCATTTT.

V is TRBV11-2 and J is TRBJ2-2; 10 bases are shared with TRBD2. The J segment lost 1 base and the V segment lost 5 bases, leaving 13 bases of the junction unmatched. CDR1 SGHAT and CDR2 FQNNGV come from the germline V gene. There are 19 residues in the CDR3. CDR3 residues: CASSDSETSGSLNTGELFF. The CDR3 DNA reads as TGTGCCAGCAGCGACTCCGAGACTAGCGGGTCCTTGAACACCGGGGAGCTGTTTTTT.

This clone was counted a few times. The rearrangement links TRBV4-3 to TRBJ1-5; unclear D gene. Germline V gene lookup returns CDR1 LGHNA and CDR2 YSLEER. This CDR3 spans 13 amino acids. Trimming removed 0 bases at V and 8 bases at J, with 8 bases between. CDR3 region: CASSQERREPQHF. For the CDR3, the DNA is TGCGCCAGCAGCCAAGAGAGGCGTGAGCCCCAGCATTTT.

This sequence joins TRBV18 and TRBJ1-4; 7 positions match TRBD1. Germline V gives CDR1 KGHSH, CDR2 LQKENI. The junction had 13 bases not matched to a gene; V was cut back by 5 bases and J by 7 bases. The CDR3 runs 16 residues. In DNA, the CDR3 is TGTGCCAGCTCAGGCGATCAGACAGGGAGGAGTGAAAAACTGTTTTTT. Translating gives CASSGDQTGRSEKLFF.

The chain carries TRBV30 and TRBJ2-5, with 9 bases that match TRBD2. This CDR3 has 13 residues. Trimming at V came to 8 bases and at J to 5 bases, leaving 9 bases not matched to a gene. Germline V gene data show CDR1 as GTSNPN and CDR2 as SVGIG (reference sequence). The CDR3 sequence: CAASGAGGETQYF. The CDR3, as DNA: TGTGCCGCCAGCGGGGCGGGGGGGGAGACCCAGTACTTC.

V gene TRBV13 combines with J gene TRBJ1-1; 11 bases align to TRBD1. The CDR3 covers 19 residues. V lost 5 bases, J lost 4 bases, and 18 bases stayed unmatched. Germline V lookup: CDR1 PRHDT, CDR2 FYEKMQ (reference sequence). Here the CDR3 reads CASSPYRDRGFYDFTEAFF. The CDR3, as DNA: TGTGCCAGCAGCCCTTACCGGGACAGGGGGTTTTATGATTTCACTGAAGCTTTCTTT. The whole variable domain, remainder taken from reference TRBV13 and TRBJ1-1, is AAGVIQSPRHLIKEKRETATLKCYPIPRHDTVYWYQQGPGQDPQFLISFYEKMQSDKGSIPDRFSAQQFSDYHSELNMSSLELGDSALYFCASSPYRDRGFYDFTEAFFGQGTRLTVV.

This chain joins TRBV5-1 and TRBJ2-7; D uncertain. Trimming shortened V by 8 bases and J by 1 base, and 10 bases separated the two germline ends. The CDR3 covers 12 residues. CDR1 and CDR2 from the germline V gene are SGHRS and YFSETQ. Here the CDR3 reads CASFRKSYEQYF. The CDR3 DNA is TGCGCCAGTTTCAGGAAATCCTACGAGCAGTACTTC.

The DNA of the CDR3 is TGTGCCACGCAAAAGGTCAGCTCCTACGAGCAGTACTTC. Amino acid sequence: CATQKVSSYEQYF. The gene calls are TRBV10-3 and TRBJ2-7; D not resolved. Germline assignment: CDR1 ENHRY and CDR2 SYGVKD. Trimming left V 10 bases short and J 0 bases short, with 13 bases between. The CDR3 is 13 residues long.

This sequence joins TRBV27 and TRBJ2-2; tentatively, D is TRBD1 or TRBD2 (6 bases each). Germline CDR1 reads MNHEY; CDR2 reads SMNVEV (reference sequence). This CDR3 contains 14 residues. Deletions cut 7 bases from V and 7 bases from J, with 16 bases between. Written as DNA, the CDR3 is TGTGCCAGCACCGGGGGCCCGGACATCGGGGAGCTGTTTTTT. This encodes CASTGGPDIGELFF.

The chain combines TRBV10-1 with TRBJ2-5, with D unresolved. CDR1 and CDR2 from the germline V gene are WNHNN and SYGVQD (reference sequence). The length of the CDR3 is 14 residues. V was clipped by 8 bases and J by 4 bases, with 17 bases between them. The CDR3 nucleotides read TGCGCCAGCCGTCCGGGTTGTTTGGGAGAGACCCAGTACTTC. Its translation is CASRPGCLGETQYF.

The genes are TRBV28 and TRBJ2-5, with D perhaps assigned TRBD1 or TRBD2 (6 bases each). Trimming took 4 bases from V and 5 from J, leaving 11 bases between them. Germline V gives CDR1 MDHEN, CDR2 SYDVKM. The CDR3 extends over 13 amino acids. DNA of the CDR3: TGTGCCAGCAGTTCCGGGGGCACGGAGACCCAGTACTTC. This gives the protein CASSSGGTETQYF.

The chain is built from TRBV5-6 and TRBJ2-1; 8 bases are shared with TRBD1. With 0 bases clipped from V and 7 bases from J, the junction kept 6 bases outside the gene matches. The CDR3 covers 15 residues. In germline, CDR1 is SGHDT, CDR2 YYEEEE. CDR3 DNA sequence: TGTGCCAGCAGCTTGGCCGGACAGGGCGGAAATGAGCAGTTCTTC. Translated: CASSLAGQGGNEQFF.

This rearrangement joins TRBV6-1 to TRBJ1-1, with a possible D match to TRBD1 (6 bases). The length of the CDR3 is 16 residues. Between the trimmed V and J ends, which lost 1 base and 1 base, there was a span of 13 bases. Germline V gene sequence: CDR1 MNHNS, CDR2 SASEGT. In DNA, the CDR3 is TGTGCCAGCAGTGAAGGCGAGGGGGACGGGAACACTGAAGCTTTCTTT. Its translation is CASSEGEGDGNTEAFF.

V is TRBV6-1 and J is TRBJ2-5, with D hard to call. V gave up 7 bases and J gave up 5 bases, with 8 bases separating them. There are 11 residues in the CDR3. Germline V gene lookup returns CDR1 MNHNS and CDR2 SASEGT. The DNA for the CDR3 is TGTGCCAGCACCACCCAGGAGACCCAGTACTTC. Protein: CASTTQETQYF.

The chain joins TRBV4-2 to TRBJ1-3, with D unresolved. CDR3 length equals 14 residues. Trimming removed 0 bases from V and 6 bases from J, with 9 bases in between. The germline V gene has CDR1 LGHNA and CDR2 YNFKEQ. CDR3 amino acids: CASSQERQANTIYF. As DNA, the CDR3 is TGTGCCAGCAGCCAAGAGAGGCAGGCAAACACCATATATTTT.

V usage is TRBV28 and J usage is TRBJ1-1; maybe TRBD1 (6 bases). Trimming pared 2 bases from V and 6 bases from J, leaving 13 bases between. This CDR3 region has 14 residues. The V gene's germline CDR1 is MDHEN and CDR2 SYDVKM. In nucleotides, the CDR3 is TGTGCCAGCAGTTTAGGTCAGGGGACCTCTGAAGCTTTCTTT. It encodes CASSLGQGTSEAFF.

For the CDR3, the DNA is TGTGCCAGCAGTTTATTTTTAGCGGGTCTAAATGAGCAGTTCTTC. Residues: CASSLFLAGLNEQFF. The chain combines TRBV27 with TRBJ2-1, with 7 bases identical to TRBD2. CDR3 length equals 15 residues. The V segment lost 1 base and the J segment 7 bases; nucleotides outside the gene matches: 7. Germline V lookup: CDR1 MNHEY, CDR2 SMNVEV (reference sequence).

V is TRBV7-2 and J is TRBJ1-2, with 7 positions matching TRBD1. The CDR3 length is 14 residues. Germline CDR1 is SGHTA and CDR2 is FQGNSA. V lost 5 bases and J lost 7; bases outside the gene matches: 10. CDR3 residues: CASSVGQTLFGYTF. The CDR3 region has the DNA TGTGCCAGCAGCGTGGGACAGACTCTCTTTGGCTACACCTTC.

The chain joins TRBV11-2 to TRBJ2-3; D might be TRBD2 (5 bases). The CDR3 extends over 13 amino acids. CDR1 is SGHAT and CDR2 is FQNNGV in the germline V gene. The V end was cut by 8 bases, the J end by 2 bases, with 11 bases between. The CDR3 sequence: CASSRVNTDTQYF. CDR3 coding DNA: TGTGCCAGCTCGAGGGTGAACACAGATACGCAGTATTTT.

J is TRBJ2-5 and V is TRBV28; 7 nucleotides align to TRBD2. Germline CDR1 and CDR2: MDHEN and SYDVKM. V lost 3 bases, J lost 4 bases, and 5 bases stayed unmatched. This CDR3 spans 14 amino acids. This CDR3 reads CASSLSTSVETQYF. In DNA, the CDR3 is TGTGCCAGCAGTTTGAGTACTAGCGTAGAGACCCAGTACTTC.

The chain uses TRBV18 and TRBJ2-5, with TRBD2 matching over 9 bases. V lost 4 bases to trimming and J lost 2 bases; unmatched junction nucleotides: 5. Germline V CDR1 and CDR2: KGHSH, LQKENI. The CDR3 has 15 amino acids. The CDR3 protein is CASSLGTSLQETQYF. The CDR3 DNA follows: TGTGCCAGCTCACTTGGGACTAGCCTACAAGAGACCCAGTACTTC. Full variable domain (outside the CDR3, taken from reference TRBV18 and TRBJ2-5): NAGVMQNPRHLVRRRGQEARLRCSPMKGHSHVYWYRQLPEEGLKFMVYLQKENIIDESGMPKERFSAEFPKEGPSILRIQQVVRGDSAAYFCASSLGTSLQETQYFGPGTRLLVL.

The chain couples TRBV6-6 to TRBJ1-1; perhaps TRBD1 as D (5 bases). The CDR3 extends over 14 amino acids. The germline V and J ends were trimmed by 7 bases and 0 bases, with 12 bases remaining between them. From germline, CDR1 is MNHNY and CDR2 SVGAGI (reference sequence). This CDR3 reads CASNSGRMNTEAFF. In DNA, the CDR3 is TGTGCCAGCAATTCAGGGAGAATGAACACTGAAGCTTTCTTT.

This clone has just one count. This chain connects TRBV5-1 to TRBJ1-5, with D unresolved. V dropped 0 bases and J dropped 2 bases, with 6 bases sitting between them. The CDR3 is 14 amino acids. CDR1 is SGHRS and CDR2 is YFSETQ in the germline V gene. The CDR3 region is CASSLAPGNQPQHF. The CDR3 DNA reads TGCGCCAGCAGCTTGGCCCCGGGCAATCAGCCCCAGCATTTT.

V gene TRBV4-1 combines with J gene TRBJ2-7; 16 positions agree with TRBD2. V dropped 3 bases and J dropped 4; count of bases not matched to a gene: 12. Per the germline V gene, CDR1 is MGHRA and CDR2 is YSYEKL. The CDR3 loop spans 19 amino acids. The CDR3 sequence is CASSHHRGLAGGQSYEQYF. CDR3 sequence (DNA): TGCGCCAGCAGCCATCACCGGGGACTAGCGGGGGGGCAGAGTTACGAGCAGTACTTC.